The following is a T cell receptor (beta chain) sequence with its context. Its antigen remains unidentified. Using immunoSEQ multiplex PCR, the repertoire was profiled, and TCRdb retains in-frame clones only, with some absent. Of approximately 59,000 clones in the sample, 92% were seen once. Trimming took 0 bases from V and 5 from J; bases not matched to a gene: 4. This CDR3 is built from 14 residues. Germline values: CDR1 SGHRS, CDR2 YFSETQ. The data stem from a study of cytomegalovirus exposure and HLA in healthy donors. Regarding the study as a whole: A subsequent analysis found that TCR clusters from the first cohort also tended to co-occur in the 110 or so validation repertoires, with about 93% of cluster scores above 0. Reported results showed that the classifier diagnosed cytomegalovirus status with high specificity and sensitivity.

Sequences were obtained from PBMCs. The chain combines TRBV5-1 with TRBJ1-2; 7 bases align to TRBD1. The source is a man younger than 30 in good health and CMV-seropositive. CDR3 region: CASSLGQGLYGYTF. CDR3 DNA sequence: TGCGCCAGCAGCTTGGGACAGGGACTTTATGGCTACACCTTC.